This record concerns one T cell receptor (beta chain) sequence. The junction departs from germline at one end; a sequencing error may be responsible. TCRdb re-derived calls from the 5' RACE reads in MiXCR, one entry per CDR3 protein. The profile shows around 1.7 million distinct CDR3 sequences, around 29% of them singletons. This specimen belongs to a study of identical twins. This CDR3 has 15 amino acids. This TCR derives from a newborn girl in good health. Sequenced sample: cord blood. The V call is TRBV12-3 or TRBV12-4, the J call TRBJ1-5; 7 bases line up with TRBD1. Here the CDR3 reads CVSSFYRGVGQPQHF. Here the CDR3 DNA reads TGTGTCAGCAGTTTCTACAGGGGAGTGGGTCAGCCCCAGCATTTT.